This is a list of T cell receptor beta chains from one sample in a study of blood T cell repertoires in COVID-19. Profiling relied on immunoSEQ multiplex PCR, and the TCRdb table lists in-frame clones only, not all of them. The sample yields 75,000 to 100,000 clones, 80% to 90% seen once. The specimen was peripheral blood. The receptors stem from a human donor in a cohort sampled during active COVID-19. The CDR3 runs from the conserved cysteine through the conserved F or W. The order of the fields is J gene, V gene, D gene, clone size, CDR3 protein, CDR3 DNA. A D gene is named only where the DNA matches it firmly. Part of the rows lack a size; the others show once, few, many or a class for expanded clones.

J: TRBJ1-1
V: TRBV7-9
D: NA
size: few
CDR3: CASSFWDWMNTEAFF
DNA: TGTGCCAGCAGCTTTTGGGACTGGATGAACACTGAAGCTTTCTTT

J: TRBJ1-6
V: TRBV2
D: NA
size: once
CDR3: CASSVWTADNSPLHF
DNA: TGTGCCAGCAGTGTCTGGACAGCGGATAATTCACCCCTCCACTTT

J: TRBJ2-7
V: TRBV6-1
D: NA
size: NA
CDR3: CASSEIRGGGYEQYF
DNA: TGTGCCAGCAGTGAAATAAGAGGGGGAGGGTACGAGCAGTACTTC

J: TRBJ2-7
V: TRBV19
D: TRBD2
size: NA
CDR3: CASSRGLAGVGYEQYF
DNA: TGTGCCAGTAGCCGGGGACTAGCGGGAGTAGGGTACGAGCAGTACTTC

J: TRBJ2-1
V: TRBV19
D: TRBD1
size: few
CDR3: CASSIAGNRGGNEQFF
DNA: TGTGCCAGTAGTATAGCTGGGAACAGGGGCGGCAATGAGCAGTTCTTC

J: TRBJ2-1
V: TRBV7-3
D: NA
size: NA
CDR3: CASSATRSSYNEQFF
DNA: TGTGCCAGCAGCGCCACTCGAAGCTCCTACAATGAGCAGTTCTTC

J: TRBJ2-7
V: TRBV5-1
D: NA
size: NA
CDR3: CASSSQGSSYEQYF
DNA: TGCGCCAGCAGCTCCCAGGGATCCTCCTACGAGCAGTACTTC

J: TRBJ1-2
V: TRBV6-2/TRBV6-3
D: NA
size: NA
CDR3: CASSQIDRNLYGYTF
DNA: TGTGCCAGCAGCCAGATTGACAGGAACCTCTATGGCTACACCTTC

J: TRBJ1-3
V: TRBV11-2
D: TRBD1
size: NA
CDR3: CASSPDRGRFGNTIYF
DNA: TGTGCCAGCAGCCCCGACAGGGGGCGATTTGGAAACACCATATATTTT

J: TRBJ2-5
V: TRBV10-3
D: TRBD2
size: NA
CDR3: CAISEMDGRASLLAETQYF
DNA: TGTGCCATCAGTGAGATGGACGGGAGGGCGTCGCTGTTGGCGGAGACCCAGTACTTC

J: TRBJ1-4
V: TRBV27
D: NA
size: NA
CDR3: CASSLSRGGSFATNEKLFF
DNA: TGTGCCAGCAGTTTAAGCCGGGGCGGGAGCTTTGCAACTAATGAAAAACTGTTTTTT

J: TRBJ1-1
V: TRBV2
D: NA
size: once
CDR3: CASSDRADAFF
DNA: TGTGCCAGCAGTGACAGGGCTGACGCTTTCTTT

J: TRBJ1-1
V: TRBV14
D: NA
size: NA
CDR3: CASSQEWPIRDTEAFF
DNA: TGTGCCAGCAGCCAAGAATGGCCGATCAGGGACACTGAAGCTTTCTTT

J: TRBJ1-5
V: TRBV28
D: NA
size: NA
CDR3: CASSFSRMSNQPQHF
DNA: TGTGCCAGCAGTTTCTCGAGGATGTCGAATCAGCCCCAGCATTTT

J: TRBJ2-3
V: TRBV10-1
D: TRBD2
size: NA
CDR3: CASSYTSGRFSTDTQYF
DNA: TGCGCCAGCAGTTACACTAGCGGGAGATTTAGCACAGATACGCAGTATTTT

J: TRBJ2-5
V: TRBV7-3
D: TRBD2
size: NA
CDR3: CASSKESGRAGETQYF
DNA: TGTGCCAGCAGCAAAGAAAGCGGGAGGGCTGGAGAGACCCAGTACTTC

J: TRBJ2-7
V: TRBV19
D: TRBD1
size: NA
CDR3: CASSMGQILYF
DNA: TGTGCCAGTAGTATGGGACAGATCCTGTACTTC

J: TRBJ2-7
V: TRBV6-1
D: TRBD1
size: NA
CDR3: CASSESRTGAFYEQYF
DNA: TGTGCCAGCAGTGAATCGAGGACAGGGGCATTCTACGAGCAGTACTTC

J: TRBJ1-3
V: TRBV15
D: TRBD1
size: NA
CDR3: CATSRDWGQSSGNTIYF
DNA: TGTGCCACCAGCAGAGATTGGGGACAGTCCTCTGGAAACACCATATATTTT

J: TRBJ2-7
V: TRBV6-5
D: TRBD1
size: NA
CDR3: CASSPQGRQGLTAYF
DNA: TGTGCCAGCAGTCCCCAGGGGCGACAGGGTTTAACTGCGTACTTC

J: TRBJ2-3
V: TRBV2
D: NA
size: NA
CDR3: CATANPTGGTDTQYF
DNA: TGTGCCACCGCGAACCCTACAGGAGGCACAGATACGCAGTATTTT

J: TRBJ2-1
V: TRBV13
D: TRBD1
size: NA
CDR3: CASSSDNRGYMDEQFF
DNA: TGTGCCAGCAGCTCAGACAACAGGGGGTATATGGATGAGCAGTTCTTC

J: TRBJ2-7
V: TRBV9
D: TRBD1
size: NA
CDR3: CASSVAGTGYNEQYF
DNA: TGTGCCAGCAGCGTAGCCGGGACAGGGTACAACGAGCAGTACTTC

J: TRBJ1-1
V: TRBV5-8
D: NA
size: NA
CDR3: CASSFQHEAFF
DNA: TGTGCCAGCAGCTTCCAACATGAAGCTTTCTTT

J: TRBJ2-7
V: TRBV4-1
D: TRBD2
size: NA
CDR3: CASAEWTSGRSYEQYF
DNA: TGCGCCAGCGCAGAATGGACTAGCGGCCGCTCCTACGAGCAGTACTTC

J: TRBJ1-4
V: TRBV15
D: NA
size: NA
CDR3: CATSRVAGNEKLFF
DNA: TGTGCCACCAGCAGAGTGGCGGGAAATGAAAAACTGTTTTTT

J: TRBJ1-1
V: TRBV4-1
D: NA
size: NA
CDR3: CASSQTAVGYTEAFF
DNA: TGCGCCAGCAGCCAAACTGCAGTCGGGTACACTGAAGCTTTCTTT

J: TRBJ1-6
V: TRBV7-9
D: NA
size: NA
CDR3: CASSSLALNNSPLHF
DNA: TGTGCCAGCAGCTCACTTGCCCTAAATAATTCACCCCTCCACTTT